The present T cell receptor beta chain was sequenced within a study of CD8+CD57+ T cells in acquired aplastic anemia listed by TCRdb under 2018. Regarding the study in general: A mean of around 3 ug of DNA, ranging from roughly 0.2 to 27.4 ug, was extracted from sorted CD4+ and CD8+ cells. CD8+CD57+ expansion was defined as frequency above the mean frequency observed in healthy subjects.

Flow cytometry had shown CD8+CD57+ cell expansion in the patients selected for sequencing. Every patient had severe acquired aplastic anemia, diagnosed using the International Study of Aplastic Anemia and Agranulocytosis and Camitta criteria. Patients had received no therapy at the time of blood sampling. In this study, sorted CD4+ and CD8+ T cells from the blood of healthy subjects and of severe aplastic anemia patients had their TCR repertoires deep-sequenced. Patients were enrolled in the USA under clinicaltrials.gov protocols 00001620, 01623167, 00001397, 00071045, 00081523 and 00961064. Ficoll-Paque density gradient centrifugation was used to isolate peripheral blood mononuclear cells. Before DNA extraction, CD4+ and CD8+ T cells were sorted with FACS or magnetic beads. What the work shows at the level of the full study, not this receptor alone: Twenty-nine CD8+ CDR3 sequences were found in both patients and controls but appeared to be highly expressed in patients and within the immunodominant clones of the patients. Patients and healthy controls showed no significant difference in CD8+ Simpson's diversity (P=0.060).

Genomic DNA served as template for TCR beta VDJ combination and CDR3 sequence profiling. TCR repertoire sequencing was run on an Illumina HiSeq 2000. Per the authors' processing: Repertoire assessment relied on Simpson's diversity index, CDR3 size and DJ length profiles, and TRBV/TRBJ rearrangement plots. The most abundant DNA sequence in the deep sequencing data was defined as the immunodominant clone. CDR3 amino acid sequences were checked for sharing between subjects and were compared against published repertoires and the VDJdb database. The public sequencing data were trimmed at Q25 with fastp and processed into clonotypes with MiXCR by TCRdb, which kept only in-frame beta chains. One record per CDR3 amino acid sequence lists the most common genes and DNA. The V and J calls here are based on TCRdb, not the publication. The sample table shows 120,000 or so distinct CDR3 sequences, and 40% are seen once. Around 2.5% of the sample is in the top ten clones.

Sequences SNHLY (CDR1) and FYNNEI (CDR2) are obtained from the germline V gene. The CDR3 length is 15 residues, termini included. Kept here is only the CDR3 DNA, which spans 45 bases and is read in frame from base 1. The V end gives up 5 bases and the J end 4 bases, leaving 10 bases in the junction not matched to a gene. For this clonotype: No antigen is known for it. The CDR3 does not close with the conserved phenylalanine or tryptophan, likely indicating a read error.

The sample taken for sequencing was sorted CD4+, CD8+, or CD8+CD57+ T cells (not recorded which) from PBMCs. Recombination joined TRBV2 with TRBJ2-7; 8 junctional bases match TRBD1. The receptor comes from a human donor with aplastic anemia. The CDR3 reads as follows: CASSPSGTGLYEQYA. The DNA sequence is given as TGTGCCAGCAGTCCATCCGGGACAGGACTTTACGAGCAGTACGCC.